A single sample gave rise to the 26 T cell receptor beta chains below, sequenced in a study of cytomegalovirus exposure and HLA in healthy donors. PCR primers comprised 60 Vbeta and 13 Jbeta primers. The assay was immunoSEQ multiplex PCR, and TCRdb's table has in-frame clones only and misses some. The sample has about 140,000 clones, roughly 79% seen once. The specimen was PBMCs. The receptors shown here come from a woman aged 55-75 years in good health and CMV-seropositive.

The J gene is TRBJ2-1, the V gene TRBV2; D is possibly TRBD2 (5 bases). Per the germline V gene, CDR1 is SNHLY and CDR2 is FYNNEI. The CDR3 consists of 13 residues. Deletions cut 7 bases from V and 0 bases from J, with 7 bases between. The CDR3 DNA reads as TGTGCCAGCAAGAGCGGCTCCTACAATGAGCAGTTCTTC. Translated, it gives CASKSGSYNEQFF.

J is TRBJ2-3 and V is TRBV9; TRBD1 is a possible D gene (5 bases). Trimming removed 3 bases at V and 2 bases at J, with 19 bases between. Germline V CDR1 and CDR2: SGDLS, YYNGEE. This CDR3 spans 17 amino acids. The DNA for the CDR3 is TGTGCCAGCAGCGCCCTAGGGGCGTCCCCCCTCACAGATACGCAGTATTTT. Translation: CASSALGASPLTDTQYF.

This clone showed up just once. The chain joins TRBV28 to TRBJ2-7; D gene ambiguous. This CDR3 contains 11 residues. From germline, CDR1 is MDHEN and CDR2 SYDVKM. Trimming pared 4 bases from V and 3 bases from J, leaving 4 bases between. In DNA, the CDR3 is TGTGCCAGCAGTTCCCGCTACGAGCAGTACTTC. This translates into CASSSRYEQYF.

The chain joins TRBV28 to TRBJ1-5; D remains ambiguous. The germline gives CDR1 MDHEN, CDR2 SYDVKM. The CDR3 consists of 15 residues. V was clipped by 1 base and J by 3 bases, with 10 bases between them. The CDR3 here is CASSLSRRSNQPQHF. The CDR3 DNA reads TGTGCCAGCAGTTTATCCCGCAGGTCCAATCAGCCCCAGCATTTT.

V gene TRBV30 combines with J gene TRBJ2-3, with 7 bases identical to TRBD2. The CDR3 contains 14 residues. Germline V CDR1 and CDR2: GTSNPN, SVGIG (reference sequence). The CDR3 nucleotides read TGTGCTGTTGAGCGGGGAAGAAATGGGGATACGCAGTATTTT. Its translation: CAVERGRNGDTQYF.

V is TRBV5-8 and J is TRBJ1-2; D is possibly TRBD1 (5 bases). This CDR3 is built from 12 residues. V was cut by 3 bases and J by 4 bases, with 7 bases left in between. CDR1 SGHTS and CDR2 YDEGEE come from the germline V gene. The CDR3 is CASSSTGYGYTF. DNA for the CDR3: TGTGCCAGCAGCTCAACAGGCTATGGCTACACCTTC.

The rearrangement uses TRBV9 and TRBJ1-2, with 9 nucleotides matching TRBD1. J gave up 5 bases and V 6 bases, and 17 bases lay outside the gene matches. From germline, CDR1 is SGDLS and CDR2 YYNGEE. The CDR3 is 17 amino acids. The CDR3 DNA reads TGTGCCAGCACCCTTTACCCCAAACAGGGGGCTCTATATGGCTACACCTTC. This gives the protein CASTLYPKQGALYGYTF.

CDR3 DNA sequence: TGTGCCAGCAGTTCCAGACCCCTTCGGACTAGCCTGTACCAAGAGACCCAGTACTTC. Its protein product is CASSSRPLRTSLYQETQYF. The V call is TRBV27, the J call TRBJ2-5, with 8 bases lining up with TRBD2. Germline-derived CDR1 and CDR2 are MNHEY and SMNVEV (reference sequence). V was pared by 4 bases and J by 0 bases, with 16 bases of the junction left unmatched. CDR3 length: 19 residues.

This clone was seen only a few times. The genes are TRBV27 and TRBJ2-3; TRBD1 might be the D (6 bases). This CDR3 spans 14 amino acids. CDR1 MNHEY and CDR2 SMNVEV come from the germline V gene (reference sequence). Between the trimmed V and J ends, which lost 3 bases and 3 bases, there was a span of 10 bases. Here the CDR3 DNA reads TGTGCCAGCAGTTTGGAAAGGGGGACAGATACGCAGTATTTT. The encoded protein is CASSLERGTDTQYF.

V is TRBV5-1 and J is TRBJ2-3; tentative D call: TRBD1 (7 bases). The CDR3 spans 15 residues. V lost 2 bases to trimming and J lost 0 bases, with 10 bases between them. The germline CDR1 and CDR2 sequences are SGHRS and YFSETQ. CDR3 sequence reads: CASSFGGGSTDTQYF. In DNA form, the CDR3 reads TGCGCCAGCAGCTTTGGAGGGGGCAGCACAGATACGCAGTATTTT.

The rearrangement joins TRBV7-9 to TRBJ2-7; the D gene is possibly TRBD1 (5 bases). This CDR3 is 14 amino acids long. CDR1 and CDR2 from the germline V gene are SEHNR and FQNEAQ (reference sequence). Trimming pared 5 bases from V and 2 bases from J, leaving 13 bases between. The CDR3 bases are TGTGCCAGCAGCCCTGACAGTGCTCCCTACGAGCAGTACTTC. It specifies CASSPDSAPYEQYF. Complete variable domain (other parts from reference TRBV7-9 and TRBJ2-7): DTGVSQNPRHKITKRGQNVTFRCDPISEHNRLYWYRQTLGQGPEFLTYFQNEAQLEKSRLLSDRFSAERPKGSFSTLEIQRTEQGDSAMYLCASSPDSAPYEQYFGPGTRLTVT.

The chain has TRBV4-3 and TRBJ2-7; D gene ambiguous. CDR1 is LGHNA and CDR2 is YSLEER in the germline V gene. The V gene lost 0 bases and the J gene lost 0 bases, with 15 bases spanning the gap. The CDR3 length is 17 residues. CDR3 nucleotides: TGCGCCAGCAGCCAAGATGAGGTGGCCTCCGCCTCCTACGAGCAGTACTTC. This codes for CASSQDEVASASYEQYF.

The chain combines TRBV2 with TRBJ2-4, with TRBD1 matching 9 bases. J gave up 3 bases and V 6 bases, and 6 bases lay outside the gene matches. CDR1 and CDR2 (germline): SNHLY, FYNNEI. CDR3 length equals 15 residues. The CDR3 spells CASRQGAGDKNIQYF. CDR3 nucleotides: TGTGCCAGCAGACAGGGGGCTGGGGACAAAAACATTCAGTACTTC. The full variable domain, in which reference TRBV2 and TRBJ2-4 provide the parts outside the CDR3, is EPEVTQTPSHQVTQMGQEVILRCVPISNHLYFYWYRQILGQKVEFLVSFYNNEISEKSEIFDDQFSVERPDGSNFTLKIRSTKLEDSAMYFCASRQGAGDKNIQYFGAGTRLSVL.

The chain is built from TRBV4-1 and TRBJ1-2; 11 nucleotides match TRBD1. The germline V gene encodes CDR1 MGHRA and CDR2 YSYEKL. V dropped 1 base and J dropped 1; count of bases not matched to a gene: 2. This CDR3 is 16 amino acids long. The CDR3 sequence: CASSQAGTGGNYGYTF. The DNA for the CDR3 is TGCGCCAGCAGCCAAGCCGGGACAGGGGGTAACTATGGCTACACCTTC.

The chain links TRBV6-5 to TRBJ2-7; tentative D call: TRBD2 (6 bases). Germline CDR1 reads MNHEY; CDR2 reads SVGAGI. Deletions cut 4 bases from V and 3 bases from J, with 13 bases between. The CDR3 is 14 amino acids. This chain's CDR3 is CASSSSLGGYEQYF. CDR3 nucleotides: TGTGCCAGCAGTTCAAGTTTGGGGGGCTACGAGCAGTACTTC.

The chain's CDR3 is CASSRREGVEKLFF. The CDR3 coding sequence is TGTGCCAGCAGCCGGCGGGAGGGAGTAGAAAAACTGTTTTTT. The chain uses TRBV27 and TRBJ1-4; D gene ambiguous. The germline V gene has CDR1 MNHEY and CDR2 SMNVEV (reference sequence). The CDR3 runs to 14 residues. Trimming took 6 bases from V and 8 from J, leaving 16 bases between them. The complete variable domain, with remaining parts taken from reference TRBV27 and TRBJ1-4, reads EAQVTQNPRYLITVTGKKLTVTCSQNMNHEYMSWYRQDPGLGLRQIYYSMNVEVTDKGDVPEGYKVSRKEKRNFPLILESPSPNQTSLYFCASSRREGVEKLFFGSGTQLSVL.

The V and J genes are TRBV6-1 and TRBJ1-6, with no clear D. The CDR3 length is 13 residues. V lost 3 bases and J lost 9, with 9 bases in between. Germline V gene lookup returns CDR1 MNHNS and CDR2 SASEGT. The CDR3 region has the DNA TGTGCCAGCAGTGACAGAAATTCTTCACCCCTCCACTTT. It yields the protein CASSDRNSSPLHF.

The chain joins TRBV7-2 to TRBJ2-7; D uncertain. V dropped 4 bases and J dropped 4 bases, with 20 bases sitting between them. Germline CDR1 reads SGHTA; CDR2 reads FQGNSA. The CDR3 totals 16 residues. The CDR3 region is CASSSPTVTSRYEQYF. The CDR3 DNA reads as TGTGCCAGCAGCTCCCCCACGGTGACTTCGCGGTACGAGCAGTACTTC.

The chain is built from TRBV7-9 and TRBJ2-4; no clear D gene. Trimming took off 3 bases at V and 7 bases at J, with 4 bases between the two ends. Germline loops: CDR1 SEHNR, CDR2 FQNEAQ (reference sequence). This CDR3 has 11 residues. The CDR3 DNA is TGTGCCAGCAGCTTTCAGAACATTCAGTACTTC. Its translation is CASSFQNIQYF.

The chain recombines TRBV5-1 with TRBJ2-2; TRBD2 matches at 15 bases. J was trimmed by 4 bases and V by 4 bases; bases with no gene match: 11. The CDR3 spans 19 residues. Germline CDR1 SGHRS, CDR2 YFSETQ. CDR3 loop: CASSPGTSGRPPLTGELFF. In DNA form, the CDR3 reads TGCGCCAGCAGCCCCGGGACTAGCGGGAGGCCCCCCCTCACCGGGGAGCTGTTTTTT.

Only a few counts were recorded for this clone. This chain links TRBV19 with TRBJ1-1, with TRBD1 matching 7 bases. With 7 bases clipped from V and 0 bases from J, the junction kept 14 bases outside the gene matches. The CDR3 runs 17 residues. In germline, CDR1 is LNHDA, CDR2 SQIVND (reference sequence). The CDR3, as DNA: TGTGCCAGTACCTCATTGCCCTTGCAGGGGGTGAACACTGAAGCTTTCTTT. Protein sequence: CASTSLPLQGVNTEAFF.

The chain combines TRBV28 with TRBJ1-2; 8 nucleotides match TRBD1. Germline V gene sequence: CDR1 MDHEN, CDR2 SYDVKM. J was trimmed by 4 bases and V by 5 bases; bases with no gene match: 3. This CDR3 is 13 amino acids long. CDR3 loop: CASSPGQGYGYTF. The CDR3 nucleotides are TGTGCCAGCAGTCCAGGACAGGGCTATGGCTACACCTTC.

This rearrangement joins TRBV28 to TRBJ2-7; D gene unclear. Between the trimmed V and J ends, which lost 2 bases and 4 bases, there was a span of 6 bases. Germline CDR1 MDHEN, CDR2 SYDVKM. The CDR3 length is 12 residues. CDR3 in amino acids: CASSLVPYEQYF. CDR3 DNA: TGTGCCAGCAGTTTAGTCCCGTACGAGCAGTACTTC. Using reference TRBV28 and TRBJ2-7 for the parts outside the CDR3, the full variable domain is DVKVTQSSRYLVKRTGEKVFLECVQDMDHENMFWYRQDPGLGLRLIYFSYDVKMKEKGDIPEGYSVSREKKERFSLILESASTNQTSMYLCASSLVPYEQYFGPGTRLTVT.

The rearrangement joins TRBV7-6 to TRBJ2-1, with D unclear. The germline V gene has CDR1 SGHVS and CDR2 FNYEAQ. The CDR3 consists of 12 residues. V was shortened by 5 bases and J by 10 bases, with 12 bases between the two germline ends. DNA for the CDR3: TGTGCCAGCAGCCACGGAGCGAACGAGCAGTTCTTC. Amino acid sequence: CASSHGANEQFF.

The chain links TRBV6-1 to TRBJ1-4; TRBD1 matches at 12 bases. Germline assignment: CDR1 MNHNS and CDR2 SASEGT. V lost 1 base to trimming and J lost 6 bases; unmatched junction nucleotides: 15. The CDR3 is made up of 20 amino acids. The CDR3 DNA reads TGTGCCAGCAGTGAAGGGGGGGGACAGGGGGCGCCGAGGCTGTATGAAAAACTGTTTTTT. It yields the protein CASSEGGGQGAPRLYEKLFF.

The CDR3 DNA sequence: TGTGCCAGTAGTATAGGTAGCGGGAAGATGTCAGATACGCAGTATTTT. It yields the protein CASSIGSGKMSDTQYF. This chain connects TRBV19 to TRBJ2-3; TRBD2 matches 8 bases. V trimming: 1 base; J trimming: 4 bases; junction bases outside the gene matches: 7. The CDR3 is 16 amino acids. Germline assignment: CDR1 LNHDA and CDR2 SQIVND (reference sequence).